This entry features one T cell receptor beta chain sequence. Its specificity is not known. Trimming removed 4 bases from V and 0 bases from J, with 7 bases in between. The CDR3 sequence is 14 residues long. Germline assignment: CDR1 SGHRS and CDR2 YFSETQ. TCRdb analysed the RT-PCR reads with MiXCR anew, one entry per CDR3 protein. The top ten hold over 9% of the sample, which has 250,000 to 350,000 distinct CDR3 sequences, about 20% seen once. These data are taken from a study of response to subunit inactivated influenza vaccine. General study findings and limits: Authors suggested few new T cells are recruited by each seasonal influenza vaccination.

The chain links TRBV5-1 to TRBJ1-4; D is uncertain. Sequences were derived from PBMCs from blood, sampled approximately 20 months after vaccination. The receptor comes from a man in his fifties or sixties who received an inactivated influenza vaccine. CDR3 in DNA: TGCGCCAGCAGCCCCGAATCAACTAATGAAAAACTGTTTTTT. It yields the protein CASSPESTNEKLFF. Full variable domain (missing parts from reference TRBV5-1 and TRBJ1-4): KAGVTQTPRYLIKTRGQQVTLSCSPISGHRSVSWYQQTPGQGLQFLFEYFSETQRNKGNFPGRFSGRQFSNSRSEMNVSTLELGDSALYLCASSPESTNEKLFFGSGTQLSVL.